A single TCR beta chain is shown here with its context. This entry is derived from a study of cytomegalovirus exposure and HLA in healthy donors. Germline CDR1 is SEHNR and CDR2 is FQNEAQ (reference sequence). The CDR3 totals 15 residues. V shed 5 bases, J shed 3 bases, and the junction held 6 bases outside the gene matches. A multiplex PCR was run with 60 Vbeta primers and 13 Jbeta primers. Profiled with immunoSEQ multiplex PCR; TCRdb holds only in-frame clones, not every one. The sample has more than 95,000 clones, roughly 75% seen once. V usage is TRBV7-9 and J usage is TRBJ2-7, with TRBD2 matching 11 bases. The TCR comes from a man younger than 40 in good health and CMV-seropositive. The specimen sequenced was PBMCs. DNA for the CDR3: TGTGCCAGCAGCGCCTCCGGGACTAGCGGCTACGAGCAGTACTTC. Its translation: CASSASGTSGYEQYF.